Sequencing of this TCR beta chain was carried out in a study of T cell responses to AZD1222 COVID-19 vaccine. Germline-derived CDR1 and CDR2 are LGHNA and YSLEER. This CDR3 region has 15 residues. V lost 1 base to trimming and J lost 1 base, with 7 bases between them. Notes on this clone: Its specificity is not known.

Assay used: immunoSEQ multiplex PCR; TCRdb lists only in-frame clones, some missing. The repertoire holds approximately 74,000 clones, with over 80% as singletons. Findings and limits, study-wide: Spike-wide vaccine-associated CD4 TCRs dominated at 160-218 and 743-854. White British people made up most donors, females outnumbered males, and clonal diversity was possibly underestimated. The repertoires were collected only after the peak T cell response. Spike-specific TCR breadth rose after two AZD1222 doses, and depth rose as well.

The TCR originated in an adult in good health. The chain recombines TRBV4-3 with TRBJ2-2; unclear D gene. The sequenced sample was peripheral blood, obtained on day 0 of AZD1222 vaccination. The CDR3 nucleotides read TGCGCCAGCAGCCAAGGGGCAGGGAACACCGGGGAGCTGTTTTTT. As protein: CASSQGAGNTGELFF.